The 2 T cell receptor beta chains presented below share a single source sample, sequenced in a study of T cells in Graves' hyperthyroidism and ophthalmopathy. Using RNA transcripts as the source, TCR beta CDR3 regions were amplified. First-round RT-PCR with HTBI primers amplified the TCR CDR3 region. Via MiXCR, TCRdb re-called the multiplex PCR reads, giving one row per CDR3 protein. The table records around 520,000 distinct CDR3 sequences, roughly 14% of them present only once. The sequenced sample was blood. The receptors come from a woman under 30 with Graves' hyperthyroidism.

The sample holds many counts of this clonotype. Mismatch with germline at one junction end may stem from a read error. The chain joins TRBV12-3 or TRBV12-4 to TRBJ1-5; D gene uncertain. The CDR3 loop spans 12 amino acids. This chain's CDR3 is CASSFGKQPQHF. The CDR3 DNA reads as TGTGCCAGCAGTTTTGGCAAGCAGCCCCAGCATTTT.

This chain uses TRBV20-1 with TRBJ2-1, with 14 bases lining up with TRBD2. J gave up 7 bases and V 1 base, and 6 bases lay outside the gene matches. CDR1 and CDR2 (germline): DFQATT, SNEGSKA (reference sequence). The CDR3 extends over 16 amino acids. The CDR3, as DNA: TGCAGTGCTAGAGGGGAGACTAGCGGGAGGGGGAATGAGCAGTTCTTC. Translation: CSARGETSGRGNEQFF.